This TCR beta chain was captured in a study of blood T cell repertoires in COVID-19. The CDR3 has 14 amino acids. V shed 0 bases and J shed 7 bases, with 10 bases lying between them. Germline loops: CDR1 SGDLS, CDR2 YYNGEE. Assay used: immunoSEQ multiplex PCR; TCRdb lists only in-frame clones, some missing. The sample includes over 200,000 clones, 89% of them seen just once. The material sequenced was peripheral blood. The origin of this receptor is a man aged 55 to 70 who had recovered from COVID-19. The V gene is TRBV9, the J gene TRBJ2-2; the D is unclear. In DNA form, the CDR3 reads TGTGCCAGCAGCGTAGCATCCCTCGGCGGGGAGCTGTTTTTT. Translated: CASSVASLGGELFF.